This T cell receptor beta chain emerged from a study of regulatory T cells in long-lasting Graves disease (dated by TCRdb to about 2021). About the investigation overall: Patients with newly diagnosed Graves' disease had been on antithyroid drugs for under 3 months. Peripheral blood TCR sequencing and RNA sequencing compared persistent Graves' disease patients with newly diagnosed Graves' disease patients. The study took place in China and was registered as a clinical trial. A total of roughly 35 samples underwent TCR sequencing: some 13 from persistent and some 20 from newly diagnosed Graves' disease patients. Overall study outcomes, separate from this receptor: Lower TCR Shannon entropy and fewer highly expanded clones were observed in persistent Graves' disease patients than in newly diagnosed patients, which suggested clonal expansion. Only the TCR beta chain was sequenced and analyzed. The small sample size was acknowledged by the authors as a limitation that may reduce accuracy. Only peripheral blood was studied, because thyroid tissue, the primary lesion, was inaccessible. Preferential use of TRBV28, TRBJ1-2 and TRBJ2-5 was observed in persistent disease, whereas TRBV20-1 and TRBJ2-1 were favored in newly diagnosed disease. Persistent patients shared more public clonotypes among themselves (under 3,000) than newly diagnosed patients did (roughly 920).

The sample holds one count of this clonotype. Its antigen is not yet known. A read error may produce the germline difference seen at one junction end. Including cysteine and phenylalanine, the CDR3 has 17 amino acids. Left in the record is the CDR3 DNA by itself, 51 bases read in frame from the first base. CDR1 and CDR2 are read off the germline V gene as SGDLS and YYNGEE. The library relied on multiplex PCR. The data were produced on an Illumina HiSeq 4000. CDR3 regions were amplified by Arm-PCR with iRepertoire HTBI primers to construct TCR beta libraries. Before sequencing, the PCR products underwent gel purification. The study's processing was this. A total of under 80 TRBV and some 13 TRBJ segments were identified across samples and were used for gene usage analysis of CDR3 amino acid clonotypes. Filtered high-quality paired reads were merged into contigs using COPE and FqMerger. BLAST was used to align contigs to IMGT TRBV, TRBD and TRBJ reference genes, with CDR3 defined following IMGT. Any clonotype with a frequency above 0.1% was counted as a highly expanded clone. Repertoire diversity was measured by Shannon entropy, and V-J evenness by the Gini coefficient. Clonotypes shared by more than one individual were considered public. TCRdb itself trimmed the public reads at Q25 with fastp, ran MiXCR and retained productive beta chains. CDR3 protein duplicates are merged, each entry listing the most common genes and DNA. The V and J calls follow TCRdb's processing rather than the paper's. In all, the sample holds more than 300,000 distinct CDR3 sequences, and approximately 10% of those were seen once. The ten largest make up 18% of the sample.

The sample's time point label, decoded: newly diagnosed GD, antithyroid drugs for less than 3 months. RNA was extracted from PBMCs in TRIzol for both TCR sequencing and RNA sequencing. The diagnosis of Graves' disease followed American Thyroid Association guidelines. Patients for the study were recruited at an endocrinology department in Xi'an, China. From each patient, around 9 milliliters of peripheral blood was collected into an EDTA anticoagulant tube. Ficoll Paque Plus density gradient separation was used to isolate PBMCs, and no further T cell sorting was done. An Agilent 2100 Bioanalyzer and agarose gel were used to check RNA quality, and a NanoDrop 2000 was used to measure RNA concentration. This sample also appeared in a second study, on T cells in Graves' hyperthyroidism and ophthalmopathy. The second investigation adds: Graves' hyperthyroidism was defined as stable when no progression to ophthalmopathy occurred over 18 months of follow-up. Hyperthyroidism patients were aged 18 to 65 years and newly diagnosed, with disease duration of less than 2 months. Patients with uncontrolled infections, other autoimmune diseases, pregnancy or lactation were excluded. Clinical symptoms, serum thyroxine and TRAb, thyroid ultrasound, and orbital computed tomography formed the basis for the diagnoses. A first-round RT-PCR of the TCR CDR3 used the HTBI primer set with the Qiagen OneStep RT-PCR kit. Most expanded thyroid clonotypes (frequency above 0.001) were also found in blood, which suggests that blood repertoires may mirror thyroid immune responses. A model built on a 13 V-J signature distinguished ophthalmopathy from stable hyperthyroidism, reaching over 85% sensitivity and approximately 81% specificity in cross-validation and 80%/75% in testing. In validation, the model predicted progression to ophthalmopathy with over 65% sensitivity and less than 80% specificity, a median of 6.5 months before onset. TCR V-J signatures able to tell the groups apart were searched for in a discovery cohort of 95 or so patients, of whom around 42 had Graves' ophthalmopathy and under 65 had stable Graves' hyperthyroidism. Prospective prediction of ophthalmopathy was tested in an independent validation cohort of fewer than 20 hyperthyroidism patients and 17 patients who later progressed to ophthalmopathy. The 100 discovery patients were randomly split 7:3 into training and test sets. In several Graves' hyperthyroidism patients, the study also compared T-cell repertoires from thyroid tissue with T-cell repertoires from blood. Following sampling, methimazole starting at 30 mg daily was given to hyperthyroidism patients, and high-dose intravenous methylprednisolone was given to ophthalmopathy patients. Libraries were constructed in a second round of multiplex PCR, after which size selection and purification were carried out. The libraries were sequenced on an Illumina HiSeq2000 using paired-end 100 bp reads. SOAPnuke was used to process the raw data, with reads discarded if the reads contained adapters or uncalled bases, had a mean Phred below 15, or lacked an exact constant-primer or identifier match. COPE v1.2.5 was used to merge the high-quality paired reads, and each unique nucleotide sequence was defined as a clonotype. MiTCR v1.1 was used to align the clonotypes against IMGT TRBV, TRBD and TRBJ reference segments. The analysis was restricted to V-J combinations with a frequency above 0.0001, which together covered roughly 99% of the repertoires. A TCS score was defined as the ratio of F50 (clonal expansion) to E x V (chaos), with BLOSUM62-based TCRdist applied between CDR3 peptides within each V-J. Welch's t-statistics and random forest reduced around 550 V-J features to roughly 13, which were used in a naive Bayes classifier (R e1071). Sample size was not statistically predetermined, and blinding of investigators to group allocation was not performed. The paper reports TCR Vbeta CDR3 sequencing of approximately 140 peripheral blood samples: 40 or so ophthalmopathy, 70 to 85 hyperthyroidism and approximately 17 progressor patients.

The chain links TRBV9 with TRBJ2-6, with 13 middle bases fitting TRBD2. The material was peripheral blood mononuclear cells (PBMCs), obtained at new diagnosis, from a patient treated with antithyroid drugs. The receptor was derived from a woman in her late teens or twenties with Graves disease. Donor details come from another sample of the same person, matched by shared clones. Here is the DNA: TGTGCCAGCAGCGAGACTAGCGGGGGGTCTGGGGCCAACGTCCTGACCTTC. Its protein product is CASSETSGGSGANVLTF. The variable domain in full, with residues beyond the CDR3 obtained from the reference TRBV9 and TRBJ2-6 genes, is DSGVTQTPKHLITATGQRVTLRCSPRSGDLSVYWYQQSLDQGLQFLIQYYNGEERAKGNILERFSAQQFPDLHSELNLSSLELGDSALYFCASSETSGGSGANVLTFGAGSRLTVL.